Listed here are 4 T cell receptor beta chains from one sample, sequenced in a study of neurological immune-mediated disorders. TCRdb used MiXCR to reprocess the 5' RACE reads, holding one entry per CDR3 protein. The table records 18,000 or so distinct CDR3 sequences, about 15% of them present only once. Sequencing was done on a sample of CD4+ T cells from blood. The receptors originated from an older woman with HTLV-1-associated myelopathy (HAM/TSP).

At least ten counts were recorded for this clonotype. V is TRBV29-1 and J is TRBJ1-2; D is unclear. The CDR3 runs to 11 residues. Deletions cut 7 bases from V and 2 bases from J, with 8 bases between. Per the germline V gene, CDR1 is SQVTM and CDR2 is ANQGSEA. CDR3 region: CSATENYGYTF. The CDR3 DNA sequence: TGCAGCGCAACGGAGAACTATGGCTACACCTTC.

This clonotype was observed at least ten times. V is TRBV5-5 and J is TRBJ2-1, with TRBD1 matching over 8 bases. Germline V gene data show CDR1 as SGHKS and CDR2 as YYEKEE (reference sequence). There are 13 residues in the CDR3. The trim removed 4 bases at V and 8 bases at J, leaving 5 bases unmatched. The CDR3 DNA sequence: TGTGCCAGCAGCCATCAGGGGGCAGATGAGCAGTTCTTC. It encodes CASSHQGADEQFF.

This clonotype was observed many times. This rearrangement joins TRBV12-3 or TRBV12-4 to TRBJ2-7; D unresolved. Trimming stripped 7 bases from V and 2 bases from J, with 15 bases between. The CDR3 totals 14 residues. The CDR3 protein is CASTSSGRTYEQYF. In DNA, the CDR3 is TGTGCCAGCACCTCTTCCGGAAGGACCTACGAGCAGTACTTC.

J is TRBJ2-5 and V is TRBV10-2; the D is unclear. Trimming pared 6 bases from V and 1 base from J, leaving 15 bases between. This CDR3 is 15 amino acids long. The V gene's germline CDR1 is WSHSY and CDR2 SAAADI. Written as DNA, the CDR3 is TGCGCCAGCAGCGTAGCTGTAGGGCCCCAAGAGACCCAGTACTTC. Translating gives CASSVAVGPQETQYF.